These 17 T cell receptor beta chains originate from one sample sequenced in a study of neoadjuvant anti-PD-1 for oral cavity cancer. Here immunoSEQ multiplex PCR was the method, and the copy in TCRdb shows in-frame clones only, minus some. The repertoire consists of some 71,000 clones, with more than 70% occurring once and the leading ten covering roughly 3.4%. The material sequenced was PBMCs, taken before nivolumab (anti-PD-1) treatment. Receptors were obtained from a person aged 35 to 85 with oral cavity squamous cell carcinoma.

This chain joins TRBV29-1 and TRBJ1-1; 8 bases are shared with TRBD1. The germline V gene encodes CDR1 SQVTM and CDR2 ANQGSEA. The CDR3 is 13 residues long. V trimming: 6 bases; J trimming: 1 base; junction bases outside the gene matches: 4. The CDR3 coding sequence is TGCAGCGTGTCAGGGGGCACGAACACTGAAGCTTTCTTT. Protein product: CSVSGGTNTEAFF.

V usage is TRBV28 and J usage is TRBJ1-5; D is unresolved. Looked up from germline, CDR1 is MDHEN and CDR2 is SYDVKM. The V and J ends lost 3 bases and 1 base respectively, with 10 bases between them. The CDR3 contains 15 residues. The CDR3 bases are TGTGCCAGCAGTTTTGGCAGTAAAAGCAATCAGCCCCAGCATTTT. Its protein is CASSFGSKSNQPQHF.

This sequence joins TRBV5-6 and TRBJ2-1, with 7 bases that match TRBD2. J lost 9 bases, V lost 6 bases, and 15 bases had no gene match. Germline lookup yields CDR1 SGHDT and CDR2 YYEEEE. CDR3 length: 15 amino acids. The CDR3 spells CASMRWGGMYSEQFF. The CDR3 nucleotides are TGTGCCAGCATGAGGTGGGGGGGTATGTATAGTGAGCAGTTCTTC.

This clone occurred once. V usage is TRBV20-1 and J usage is TRBJ1-2, with 8 bases matching TRBD1. The germline V gene has CDR1 DFQATT and CDR2 SNEGSKA (reference sequence). V trimming: 6 bases; J trimming: 6 bases; junction bases outside the gene matches: 3. CDR3 length equals 11 residues. For the CDR3, the DNA is TGCAGTGCCCCGGGACAGGATGGCTACACCTTC. This gives the protein CSAPGQDGYTF.

The chain is built from TRBV10-3 and TRBJ2-6; TRBD1 agrees at 7 bases. Germline-derived CDR1 and CDR2 are ENHRY and SYGVKD. V lost 4 bases and J lost 0; bases outside the gene matches: 6. This CDR3 spans 17 amino acids. CDR3 sequence reads: CAISAGDRFSGANVLTF. Written as DNA, the CDR3 is TGTGCCATCAGTGCCGGGGACAGATTCTCTGGGGCCAACGTCCTGACTTTC.

This chain connects TRBV25-1 to TRBJ1-2, with TRBD1 identical over 7 bases. Losses at the gene ends were 2 bases for V and 6 bases for J; bases not matched to a gene: 12. CDR1 is MGHDK, CDR2 SYGVNS, per germline. CDR3 length equals 16 residues. The CDR3 loop reads CASSESWSGGFDGYTF. CDR3 nucleotide sequence: TGTGCCAGCAGTGAAAGTTGGTCAGGGGGTTTCGATGGCTACACCTTC.

The gene calls are TRBV11-3 and TRBJ2-1; D is uncertain. V lost 2 bases, J lost 5 bases, and 13 bases lay in between. The CDR3 runs to 15 residues. CDR1 SGHNT and CDR2 YENEEA come from the germline V gene. The CDR3, as DNA: TGTGCCAGCAGCTTAACGTCCGTAGAACACAATGAGCAGTTCTTC. Its translation is CASSLTSVEHNEQFF.

The chain recombines TRBV30 with TRBJ2-2, with D hard to call. Trimming removed 3 bases from V and 2 bases from J, with 4 bases in between. CDR3 size: 12 residues. Germline assignment: CDR1 GTSNPN and CDR2 SVGIG (reference sequence). CDR3 protein: CAWSLNTGELFF. The CDR3, as DNA: TGTGCCTGGAGCCTTAACACCGGGGAGCTGTTTTTT. Variable domain in full (rest from reference TRBV30 and TRBJ2-2): SQTIHQWPATLVQPVGSPLSLECTVEGTSNPNLYWYRQAAGRGLQLLFYSVGIGQISSEVPQNLSASRPQDRQFILSSKKLLLSDSGFYLCAWSLNTGELFFGEGSRLTVL.

This clone was seen a handful of times. The gene calls are TRBV6-5 and TRBJ1-2; possibly TRBD1 for D (5 bases). V lost 10 bases to trimming and J lost 2 bases, with 17 bases between them. This CDR3 spans 14 amino acids. Germline CDR1 is MNHEY and CDR2 is SVGAGI. CDR3 nucleotides: TGTGCCACCAGGGTCGTCGGGCGCAACTATGGCTACACCTTC. Translation gives CATRVVGRNYGYTF.

In its sample, this clone was seen once. The chain employs TRBV9 and TRBJ1-5; tentatively, D is TRBD1 (6 bases). Germline CDR1 and CDR2: SGDLS and YYNGEE. The CDR3 spans 15 residues. V lost 2 bases, J lost 0 bases, and 9 bases lay in between. CDR3 in amino acids: CASSVGGYSNQPQHF. CDR3 DNA: TGTGCCAGCAGCGTCGGGGGCTATAGCAATCAGCCCCAGCATTTT.

The rearrangement links TRBV5-5 to TRBJ1-2; D is perhaps TRBD1 (6 bases). CDR1 is SGHKS, CDR2 YYEKEE, per germline (reference sequence). Trimming cost V 0 bases and J 8 bases, with 17 bases left between them. CDR3 size: 15 residues. CDR3 amino acids: CASSLEGRGPTGYTF. CDR3 nucleotide sequence: TGTGCCAGCAGCTTGGAGGGTCGGGGGCCCACGGGCTACACCTTC.

CDR3 loop: CASSPTGYEQYF. The DNA of the CDR3 is TGTGCCAGCAGCCCTACAGGGTACGAGCAGTACTTC. The chain links TRBV7-3 to TRBJ2-7, with D tentatively TRBD1 (6 bases). Germline CDR1 SGHTA, CDR2 FQGTGA. This CDR3 is built from 12 residues. Trimming removed 5 bases at V and 4 bases at J, with 9 bases between.

V gene TRBV18 combines with J gene TRBJ1-2; D is unresolved. The germline V gene has CDR1 KGHSH and CDR2 LQKENI. The ends were cut back, 0 bases at V and 2 bases at J, with 7 bases in the middle. CDR3 length: 14 amino acids. CDR3 sequence reads: CASSPPRRNYGYTF. The CDR3 DNA is TGTGCCAGCTCACCACCGCGGCGGAACTATGGCTACACCTTC.

J is TRBJ2-7 and V is TRBV10-1; tentatively, D is TRBD2 (7 bases). CDR1 is WNHNN, CDR2 SYGVQD, per germline (reference sequence). The V and J ends lost 6 bases and 7 bases respectively, with 16 bases between them. This CDR3 has 13 residues. DNA for the CDR3: TGCGCCAGCAGAGCCAGAGGGGGGGGAGAGCAGTACTTC. This gives the protein CASRARGGGEQYF.

There are a few counts of this clone. The chain combines TRBV19 with TRBJ2-5; possible D gene TRBD1, 5 bases. The CDR3 contains 15 residues. From germline, CDR1 is LNHDA and CDR2 SQIVND (reference sequence). The ends were cut back, 1 base at V and 5 bases at J, with 14 bases in the middle. CDR3 in amino acids: CASSIGFQGGETQYF. DNA of the CDR3: TGTGCCAGTAGTATAGGTTTTCAGGGCGGCGAGACCCAGTACTTC.

V and J are TRBV2 and TRBJ2-2, with D possibly matching TRBD1 (6 bases). The V end lost 3 bases, the J end lost 5 bases, and 13 bases lay between the germline ends. The germline CDR1 and CDR2 sequences are SNHLY and FYNNEI. The CDR3 is made up of 15 amino acids. DNA of the CDR3: TGTGCCAGCAGTGATAACAGGGTGGGGACCGGGGAGCTGTTTTTT. This encodes CASSDNRVGTGELFF.

V gene TRBV9 combines with J gene TRBJ2-1, with 9 bases matching TRBD2. Germline loops: CDR1 SGDLS, CDR2 YYNGEE. Losses at the gene ends were 5 bases for V and 0 bases for J; bases not matched to a gene: 6. This CDR3 is built from 16 residues. The CDR3: CASSLGGGGSYNEQFF. CDR3 bases: TGTGCCAGCAGTCTTGGCGGGGGGGGCTCCTACAATGAGCAGTTCTTC.